Listed here are 11 T cell receptor beta chains from one sample, sequenced in a study of CD8 T cells in Susac syndrome. RNA was extracted with the RNeasy kit, and a quantity of roughly 0.5 to 1 ug was reverse transcribed using random hexamers. TCRdb re-called the immunoSEQ multiplex PCR reads with MiXCR, one entry per CDR3 protein. The data hold roughly 120,000 distinct CDR3 sequences, with just over 90% observed a single time. The sample taken for sequencing was CD8+ T cells from PBMCs. These receptors originate from a human donor with multiple sclerosis.

The chain combines TRBV6-6 with TRBJ2-7, with 12 positions matching TRBD2. The V gene's germline CDR1 is MNHNY and CDR2 SVGAGI (reference sequence). With V trimmed by 6 bases and J by 3 bases, 0 bases remained unmatched. This CDR3 comprises 13 residues. CDR3 DNA: TGTGCCAGCAGACTAGCGGGAGGCTACGAGCAGTACGTC. This translates into CASRLAGGYEQYV.

The gene calls are TRBV13 and TRBJ2-3; D gene ambiguous. V gave up 4 bases and J gave up 1 base, with 3 bases separating them. Germline loops: CDR1 PRHDT, CDR2 FYEKMQ (reference sequence). The CDR3 runs to 12 residues. The CDR3 DNA is TGTGCCAGCAGCTCCCGCACAGATACGCAGTATTTT. Amino acids: CASSSRTDTQYF.

The chain recombines TRBV12-3 or TRBV12-4 with TRBJ2-1, with TRBD2 matching over 13 bases. The CDR3 extends over 15 amino acids. Trimming at V came to 6 bases and at J to 7 bases, leaving 6 bases not matched to a gene. CDR3 amino acids: CASSGLAGAKNEQFF. The CDR3 DNA reads as TGTGCCAGCAGCGGACTAGCGGGGGCCAAGAATGAGCAGTTCTTC.

This chain joins TRBV12-3 or TRBV12-4 and TRBJ2-1, with D possibly matching TRBD1 (5 bases). The CDR3 length is 16 residues. Trimming took off 1 base at V and 6 bases at J, with 16 bases between the two ends. CDR3 sequence: CASSLGARVGRNEQFF. The DNA for the CDR3 is TGTGCCAGCAGTTTAGGGGCCAGGGTGGGTCGCAATGAGCAGTTCTTC.

The chain joins TRBV7-9 to TRBJ2-5; D is possibly TRBD2 (6 bases). From germline, CDR1 is SEHNR and CDR2 FQNEAQ (reference sequence). Trimming shortened V by 2 bases and J by 2 bases, and 15 bases separated the two germline ends. This CDR3 is 16 amino acids long. The CDR3 DNA reads TGTGCCAGCAGCTTATCGGCGGGAAGGGCTCAAGAGACCCAGTACTTC. This sequence encodes CASSLSAGRAQETQYF.

The rearrangement joins TRBV20-1 to TRBJ2-1, with TRBD2 matching over 9 bases. V dropped 3 bases and J dropped 3; count of bases not matched to a gene: 6. Germline V lookup: CDR1 DFQATT, CDR2 SNEGSKA (reference sequence). The CDR3 contains 15 residues. CDR3 DNA sequence: TGCAGTGCTAGTTCGACTAGCGGAGACTACAATGAGCAGTTCTTC. Its translation: CSASSTSGDYNEQFF.

The V gene is TRBV19, the J gene TRBJ2-7; maybe TRBD2 (5 bases). This CDR3 spans 15 amino acids. Germline-derived CDR1 and CDR2 are LNHDA and SQIVND (reference sequence). V was shortened by 3 bases and J by 4 bases, with 16 bases between the two germline ends. The chain's CDR3 is CASSIGGAGKYEQYV. Written as DNA, the CDR3 is TGTGCCAGTAGTATTGGAGGCGCTGGGAAGTACGAGCAGTACGTC.

This clonotype has a single count. The chain has TRBV30 and TRBJ2-1; TRBD1 matches at 9 bases. V lost 5 bases and J lost 4; bases outside the gene matches: 6. Per the germline V gene, CDR1 is GTSNPN and CDR2 is SVGIG (reference sequence). The CDR3 extends over 14 amino acids. The CDR3 loop reads CAWGRDREYNEQFF. The CDR3 DNA reads as TGTGCCTGGGGCCGGGACAGGGAATACAATGAGCAGTTCTTC. Drawing the rest from reference TRBV30 and TRBJ2-1, the complete variable domain is SQTIHQWPATLVQPVGSPLSLECTVEGTSNPNLYWYRQAAGRGLQLLFYSVGIGQISSEVPQNLSASRPQDRQFILSSKKLLLSDSGFYLCAWGRDREYNEQFFGPGTRLTVL.

This chain links TRBV7-9 with TRBJ2-1; the D is unclear. There are 15 residues in the CDR3. The V gene lost 7 bases and the J gene lost 1 base, with 14 bases spanning the gap. CDR1 SEHNR and CDR2 FQNEAQ come from the germline V gene (reference sequence). CDR3 DNA sequence: TGTGCCAGCAACCCTAGTCTTGGGTCCTACAATGAGCAGTTCTTC. Translation gives CASNPSLGSYNEQFF.

The chain employs TRBV4-1 and TRBJ1-2, with 7 bases lining up with TRBD1. This CDR3 contains 17 residues. Per germline, CDR1 MGHRA and CDR2 YSYEKL. J was trimmed by 7 bases and V by 6 bases; bases with no gene match: 20. CDR3 DNA: TGCGCCAGCAGTTACCAACAGGGGCCCCACGGAGCCTCTGGCTACACCTTC. Translated: CASSYQQGPHGASGYTF.

This chain connects TRBV5-1 to TRBJ2-1; TRBD1 is a possible D gene (5 bases). CDR3 length equals 15 residues. V lost 4 bases, J lost 0 bases, and 11 bases lay in between. CDR1 and CDR2 (germline): SGHRS, YFSETQ. CDR3 amino acids: CASSGTGNSYNEQFF. The CDR3 bases are TGCGCCAGCAGCGGAACAGGTAACTCCTACAATGAGCAGTTCTTC.